This T cell receptor (beta chain) originates from a study of long-term antiretroviral therapy in people with HIV. Study at large: Samples collected earliest predate the 2015 immediate-ART recommendation by about a decade. Study-wide points: Once patients were on ART, diversity went higher but still fell short of transplant donor controls. Gathering of blood took place between the mid-2000s and the late 2010s, possibly under older ART regimens.

A word on this clone: What it binds is unknown.

Sequencing used immunoSEQ v3.0 at survey level. Produced via immunoSEQ multiplex PCR; TCRdb's table is partial and in-frame only. The table records tens of thousands of clones, about 92% of them present only once. The CDR3 totals 15 residues. V shed 7 bases and J shed 0 bases, with 13 bases lying between them. Per the germline V gene, CDR1 is LNHDA and CDR2 is SQIVND (reference sequence). The clonotype was recovered from a woman in her forties or fifties with HIV. Specimen: unsorted PBMCs, collected 4.4 years after starting antiretroviral therapy. J is TRBJ1-5 and V is TRBV19; D ambiguous. CDR3 protein: CASNNWDSSNQPQHF. In DNA form, the CDR3 reads TGTGCCAGTAATAATTGGGATTCTAGCAATCAGCCCCAGCATTTT.